This is a list of T cell receptor beta chains from one sample in a study of vaccination and CD4 T cells after COVID-19. Each CDR3 protein gets one entry after TCRdb re-called the PCR reads with MiXCR. Among around 15,000 distinct CDR3 sequences, 50% to 65% were seen once, and the ten largest hold 15% to 20%. Their recognized antigens are unknown. The sequencing used CD4+ T cells from blood, cultured in vitro, collected before SARS-CoV-2 vaccination. The receptor source for this set is a human donor who had recovered from COVID-19. CDR3s include the opening cysteine and the closing phenylalanine or tryptophan. D genes are given only for firm matches. The size field is filled for only some rows; it gives once, few, many or a size class.

d_call,clone_size,j_call,v_call,cdr3_length,cdr3_aa,cdr3_nt
TRBD2,.,TRBJ2-3,TRBV20-1,12,CSPSGSPDTQYF,TGCAGTCCCAGCGGGAGCCCAGATACGCAGTATTTT
.,.,TRBJ2-7,TRBV27,15,CASSLGGGVAREQYF,TGTGCCAGCAGTTTGGGGGGCGGGGTGGCGCGGGAGCAGTACTTC
TRBD2,once,TRBJ2-7,TRBV20-1,14,CSAAGLAGAWEQYF,TGCAGTGCCGCGGGACTAGCGGGAGCGTGGGAGCAGTACTTC
.,.,TRBJ1-5,TRBV2,15,CASSGAAGGNQPQHF,TGTGCCAGCAGTGGGGCAGCGGGCGGCAATCAGCCCCAGCATTTT
TRBD1,few,TRBJ1-3,TRBV20-1,15,CSAERDRFSGNTIYF,TGCAGTGCCGAGAGGGACAGATTTTCTGGAAACACCATATATTTT
TRBD2,.,TRBJ2-5,TRBV27,17,CASSLRLAGEGWQTQYF,TGTGCCAGCAGTCTGAGACTAGCGGGAGAAGGGTGGCAGACCCAGTACTTC
.,.,TRBJ2-1,TRBV20-1,15,CSARGPSGEQSEQFF,TGCAGTGCTAGAGGACCATCAGGGGAGCAGAGTGAGCAGTTCTTC
.,.,TRBJ2-5,TRBV7-3,12,CASSLTSETQYF,TGTGCCAGCAGCTTAACGTCAGAGACCCAGTACTTC
.,few,TRBJ2-5,TRBV20-1,15,CSAKRGAGPQETQYF,TGCAGTGCTAAAAGAGGGGCGGGACCACAAGAGACCCAGTACTTC
.,.,TRBJ2-5,TRBV7-2,13,CASSFKGQETQYF,TGTGCCAGCAGCTTCAAAGGACAAGAGACCCAGTACTTC
.,few,TRBJ2-7,TRBV27,13,CASSLGGLFEQYF,TGTGCCAGCAGTTTAGGGGGGCTCTTCGAGCAGTACTTC
TRBD1,.,TRBJ1-1,TRBV10-3,13,CAIRDRVDAEAFF,TGTGCCATCAGAGACAGGGTTGATGCTGAAGCTTTCTTT
.,.,TRBJ2-3,TRBV7-4,12,CASERGTDTQYF,TGTGCCAGCGAGCGGGGCACAGATACGCAGTATTTT
.,.,TRBJ2-7,TRBV12-3/TRBV12-4,15,CASSSTGRVSYEQYF,TGTGCCAGCAGCAGCACAGGTAGGGTGTCCTACGAGCAGTACTTC
.,.,TRBJ2-1,TRBV7-9,15,CASSSGVTSYNEQFF,TGTGCCAGCAGCTCAGGGGTCACCTCCTACAATGAGCAGTTCTTC
TRBD2,.,TRBJ2-3,TRBV19,16,CASSPHGGGRQDTQYF,TGTGCCAGTAGTCCACACGGGGGGGGGCGTCAAGATACGCAGTATTTT
.,few,TRBJ1-5,TRBV2,13,CASRTNINQPQHF,TGTGCCAGCAGGACCAATATAAATCAGCCCCAGCATTTT
.,.,TRBJ1-2,TRBV6-2/TRBV6-3,12,CASSETVRGYTF,TGTGCCAGCAGTGAGACAGTTCGAGGCTACACCTTC
.,.,TRBJ2-1,TRBV7-2,15,CASSKQTRYYNEQFF,TGTGCCAGCAGTAAACAGACCCGGTATTACAATGAGCAGTTCTTC
.,few,TRBJ1-2,TRBV28,14,CASSQLGHNYGYTF,TGTGCCAGCAGCCAACTGGGACACAACTATGGCTACACCTTC
TRBD2,once,TRBJ2-1,TRBV19,16,CASSIRAGITYNEQFF,TGTGCCAGTAGTATACGAGCGGGGATAACCTACAATGAGCAGTTCTTC
.,few,TRBJ1-5,TRBV21-1,13,CASSKGSNQPQHF,TGTGCCAGCAGCAAGGGGAGCAATCAGCCCCAGCATTTT
.,medium-sized,TRBJ2-7,TRBV14,14,CASSQRLPPYEQYF,TGTGCCAGCAGCCAACGCCTCCCCCCCTACGAGCAGTACTTC
.,.,TRBJ2-1,TRBV6-1,15,CASTSARGTYNEQFF,TGTGCCAGCACCTCCGCACGGGGTACCTACAATGAGCAGTTCTTC
.,.,TRBJ2-1,TRBV19,14,CASSIARGRNEQFF,TGTGCCAGTAGTATCGCACGGGGGAGGAATGAGCAGTTCTTC
.,.,TRBJ2-3,TRBV12-3/TRBV12-4,13,CASSWQQADTQYF,TGTGCCAGCAGTTGGCAACAGGCAGATACGCAGTATTTT
.,.,TRBJ2-1,TRBV19,15,CASSMTRSSYNEQFF,TGTGCCAGTAGTATGACTAGAAGCTCCTACAATGAGCAGTTCTTC
.,.,TRBJ2-1,TRBV27,16,CASSLSPRIRPNEQFF,TGTGCCAGCAGTTTATCCCCTCGAATAAGACCCAATGAGCAGTTCTTC
.,.,TRBJ2-3,TRBV24-1,15,CATSDHSLSTDTQYF,TGTGCCACCAGTGACCATTCCCTTAGCACAGATACGCAGTATTTT
TRBD1,.,TRBJ2-2,TRBV28,17,CASSRRPGQGPPGELFF,TGTGCCAGCAGTCGACGCCCGGGACAGGGGCCCCCCGGGGAGCTGTTTTTT
TRBD1,.,TRBJ2-7,TRBV5-8,16,CASRETGTVGKEEQYF,TGTGCCAGCAGAGAAACCGGGACAGTCGGCAAGGAGGAGCAGTACTTC
.,.,TRBJ2-2,TRBV20-1,15,CSASGLTLNTGELFF,TGCAGTGCTAGCGGACTCACACTTAACACCGGGGAGCTGTTTTTT
TRBD1,.,TRBJ1-2,TRBV18,13,CASSPLQGDGYTF,TGTGCCAGCTCACCACTACAGGGGGACGGCTACACCTTC
.,few,TRBJ1-2,TRBV20-1,13,CSARDPEPGLFTF,TGCAGTGCTAGAGATCCTGAGCCAGGTCTCTTCACCTTC
TRBD1,.,TRBJ1-1,TRBV28,15,CASSLLGGQNTEAFF,TGTGCCAGCAGTTTATTAGGGGGCCAAAACACTGAAGCTTTCTTT
.,.,TRBJ1-6,TRBV20-1,13,CSARARDNSPLHF,TGCAGTGCTAGGGCCCGGGATAATTCACCCCTCCACTTT
.,.,TRBJ2-7,TRBV2,14,CASSVTPMGYEQYF,TGTGCCAGCAGTGTGACACCGATGGGCTACGAGCAGTACTTC
TRBD2,.,TRBJ2-3,TRBV7-9,17,CASSPRTSWDLTDTQYF,TGTGCCAGCAGCCCCCGGACTAGCTGGGATCTCACAGATACGCAGTATTTT
.,.,TRBJ1-6,TRBV28,12,CASQRWNSPLHF,TGTGCCAGCCAGAGGTGGAATTCACCCCTCCACTTT
TRBD1,few,TRBJ1-5,TRBV20-1,14,CSAGQGGGNQPQHF,TGCAGTGCCGGACAGGGAGGAGGCAATCAGCCCCAGCATTTT
.,.,TRBJ2-1,TRBV20-1,15,CSADLASSSYNEQFF,TGCAGTGCTGACCTAGCTTCGAGCTCCTACAATGAGCAGTTCTTC
TRBD2,.,TRBJ2-7,TRBV28,14,CATCLADLTYEQYF,TGTGCCACTTGCCTAGCGGACCTTACCTACGAGCAGTACTTC
.,.,TRBJ2-4,TRBV28,13,CASWSFAKNIQYF,TGTGCCAGCTGGAGCTTTGCCAAAAACATTCAGTACTTC
.,.,TRBJ1-4,TRBV20-1,15,CSARSPTGAREKLFF,TGCAGTGCTAGATCCCCCACAGGCGCCCGGGAAAAACTGTTTTTT
TRBD2,few,TRBJ2-5,TRBV2,12,CASAGRAETQYF,TGTGCCAGCGCCGGGAGGGCAGAGACCCAGTACTTC
TRBD1,.,TRBJ1-2,TRBV2,13,CASTQEGAHGYTF,TGTGCCAGCACCCAGGAGGGGGCTCATGGCTACACCTTC
.,.,TRBJ2-7,TRBV7-9,12,CASSLRGYEQYF,TGTGCCAGCAGCTTAAGGGGGTACGAGCAGTACTTC
TRBD2,.,TRBJ2-3,TRBV6-1,16,CASIPPSGSGVDTQYF,TGTGCCAGCATCCCCCCTAGCGGGAGCGGTGTCGATACGCAGTATTTT
.,.,TRBJ2-1,TRBV28,12,CASSGGVDEQFF,TGTGCCAGCTCTGGGGGAGTGGATGAGCAGTTCTTC
.,.,TRBJ2-1,TRBV6-1,14,CASLDSTTYNEQFF,TGTGCCAGCCTCGACTCTACTACCTACAATGAGCAGTTCTTC
TRBD2,few,TRBJ2-3,TRBV24-1,15,CATSGVSGSADTQYF,TGTGCCACCAGTGGAGTTAGCGGGAGTGCAGATACGCAGTATTTT
.,.,TRBJ2-3,TRBV7-3,14,CASSLATSTDTQYF,TGTGCCAGCAGCTTAGCTACAAGCACAGATACGCAGTATTTT
.,.,TRBJ1-5,TRBV30,15,CAWSVSGTVNQPQHF,TGTGCCTGGAGTGTATCCGGGACGGTGAATCAGCCCCAGCATTTT
.,.,TRBJ2-5,TRBV28,15,CASSLWGVRVETQYF,TGTGCCAGCAGTTTATGGGGGGTAAGGGTAGAGACCCAGTACTTC
.,.,TRBJ1-5,TRBV20-1,19,CSASYLSSGALANNQPQHF,TGCAGTGCTAGTTACTTAAGTTCAGGGGCCCTAGCAAATAATCAGCCCCAGCATTTT
TRBD2,.,TRBJ2-5,TRBV5-5,17,CASSLGRLAGPQETQYF,TGTGCCAGCAGCTTGGGCCGTCTAGCGGGACCCCAAGAGACCCAGTACTTC